Given below is one T cell receptor (beta chain) in context. One end of the junction does not line up with germline, which may come from a read error. Other DNA sequences in this specimen translate into the identical CDR3. The sample is drawn from a study of blood T cell repertoires in COVID-19. Germline V gives CDR1 KGHSY, CDR2 FQNENV. This CDR3 region has 15 residues. TCRdb keeps only in-frame clones here, not all; method: immunoSEQ multiplex PCR. The sample records more than 300,000 clones, around 90% being singletons. The sample taken for sequencing was PBMCs or T cells enriched from blood (not recorded which). The chain carries TRBV16 and TRBJ1-2; TRBD1 agrees at 8 bases. The sequence was collected from a woman aged 18-30 years who had recovered from COVID-19. The CDR3: CASSQWAGGAEGYTF. CDR3 nucleotide sequence: TGCGCCAGCAGCCAATGGGCAGGGGGCGCGGAAGGCTACACCTTC.